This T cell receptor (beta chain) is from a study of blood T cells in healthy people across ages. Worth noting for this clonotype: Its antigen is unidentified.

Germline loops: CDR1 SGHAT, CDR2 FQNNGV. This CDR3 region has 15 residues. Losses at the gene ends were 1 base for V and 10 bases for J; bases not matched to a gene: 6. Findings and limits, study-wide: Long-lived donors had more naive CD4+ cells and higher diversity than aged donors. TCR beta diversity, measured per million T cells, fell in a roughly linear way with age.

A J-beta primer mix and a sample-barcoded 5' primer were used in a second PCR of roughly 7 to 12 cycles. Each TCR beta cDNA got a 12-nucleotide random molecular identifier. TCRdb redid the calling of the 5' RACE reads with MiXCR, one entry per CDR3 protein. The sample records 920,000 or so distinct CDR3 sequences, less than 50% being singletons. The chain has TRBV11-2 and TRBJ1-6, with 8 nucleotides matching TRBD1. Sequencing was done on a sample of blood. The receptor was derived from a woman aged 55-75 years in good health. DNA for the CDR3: TGTGCCAGCAGCTTAGCCGGGACAGGAACCTCACCCCTCCACTTT. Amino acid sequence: CASSLAGTGTSPLHF.